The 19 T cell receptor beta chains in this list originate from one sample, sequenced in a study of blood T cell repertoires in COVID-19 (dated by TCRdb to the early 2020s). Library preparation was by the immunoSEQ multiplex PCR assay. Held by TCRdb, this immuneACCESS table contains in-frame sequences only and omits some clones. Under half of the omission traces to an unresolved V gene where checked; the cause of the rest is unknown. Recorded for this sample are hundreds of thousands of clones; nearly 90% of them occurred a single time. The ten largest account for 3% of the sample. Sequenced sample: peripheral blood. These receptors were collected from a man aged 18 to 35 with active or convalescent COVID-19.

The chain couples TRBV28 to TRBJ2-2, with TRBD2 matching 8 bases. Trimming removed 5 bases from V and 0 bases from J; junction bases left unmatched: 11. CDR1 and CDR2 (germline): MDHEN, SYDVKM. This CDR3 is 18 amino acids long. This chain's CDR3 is CASSTGLAGQSNTGELFF. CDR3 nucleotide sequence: TGTGCCAGCAGTACCGGTCTAGCGGGCCAATCGAACACCGGGGAGCTGTTTTTT.

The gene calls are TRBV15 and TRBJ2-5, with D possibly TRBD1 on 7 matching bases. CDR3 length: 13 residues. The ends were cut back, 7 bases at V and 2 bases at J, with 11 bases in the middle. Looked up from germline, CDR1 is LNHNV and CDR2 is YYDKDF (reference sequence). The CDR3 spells CATTGGRQETQYF. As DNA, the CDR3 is TGTGCCACCACAGGGGGGCGGCAAGAGACCCAGTACTTC.

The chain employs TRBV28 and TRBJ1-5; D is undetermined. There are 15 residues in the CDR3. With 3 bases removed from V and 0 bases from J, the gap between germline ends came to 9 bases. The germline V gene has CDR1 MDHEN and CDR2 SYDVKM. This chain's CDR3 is CASSFGFHSNQPQHF. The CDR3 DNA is TGTGCCAGCAGTTTCGGGTTTCATAGCAATCAGCCCCAGCATTTT.

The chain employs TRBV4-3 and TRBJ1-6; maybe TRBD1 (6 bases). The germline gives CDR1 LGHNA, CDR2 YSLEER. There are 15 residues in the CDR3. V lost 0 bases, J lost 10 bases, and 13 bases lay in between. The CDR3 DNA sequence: TGCGCCAGCAGCCAAGATACAGGGAGAGGCTCACCCCTCCACTTT. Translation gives CASSQDTGRGSPLHF.

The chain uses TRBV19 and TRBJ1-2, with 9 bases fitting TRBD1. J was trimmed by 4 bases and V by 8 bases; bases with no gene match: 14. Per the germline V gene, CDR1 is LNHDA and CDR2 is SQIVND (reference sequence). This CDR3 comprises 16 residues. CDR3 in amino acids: CASRVPGQGPSYGYTF. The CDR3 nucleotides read TGTGCCAGTCGTGTCCCGGGACAGGGCCCTTCCTATGGCTACACCTTC.

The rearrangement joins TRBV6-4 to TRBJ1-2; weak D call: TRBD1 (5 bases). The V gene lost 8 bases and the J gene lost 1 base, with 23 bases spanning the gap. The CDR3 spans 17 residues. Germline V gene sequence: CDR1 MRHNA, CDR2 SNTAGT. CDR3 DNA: TGTGCCAGCTTGGGGGGTTGGGGTAAGGGGCTTAACTATGGCTACACCTTC. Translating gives CASLGGWGKGLNYGYTF.

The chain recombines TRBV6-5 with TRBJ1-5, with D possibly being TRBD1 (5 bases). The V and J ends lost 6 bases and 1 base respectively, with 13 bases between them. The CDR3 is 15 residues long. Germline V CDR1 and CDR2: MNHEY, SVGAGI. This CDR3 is CASRNHGGSNQPQHF. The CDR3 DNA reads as TGTGCCAGCAGAAACCACGGGGGAAGCAATCAGCCCCAGCATTTT.

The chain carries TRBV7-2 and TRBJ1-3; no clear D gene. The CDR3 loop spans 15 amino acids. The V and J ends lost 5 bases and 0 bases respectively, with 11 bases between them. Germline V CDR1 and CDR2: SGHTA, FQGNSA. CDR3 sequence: CASSRSRFSGNTIYF. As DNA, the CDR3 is TGTGCCAGCAGCCGGAGTAGGTTCTCTGGAAACACCATATATTTT.

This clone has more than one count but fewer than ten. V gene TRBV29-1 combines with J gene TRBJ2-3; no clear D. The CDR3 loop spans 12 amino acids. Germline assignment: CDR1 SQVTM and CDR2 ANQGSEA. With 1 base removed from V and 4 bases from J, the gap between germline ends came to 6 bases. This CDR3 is CSVEVVPDTQYF. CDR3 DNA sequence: TGCAGCGTTGAAGTAGTTCCAGATACGCAGTATTTT.

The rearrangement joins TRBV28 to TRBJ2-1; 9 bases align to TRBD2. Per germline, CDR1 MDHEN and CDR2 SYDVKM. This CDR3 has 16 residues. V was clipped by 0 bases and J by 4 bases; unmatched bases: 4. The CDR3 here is CASSLWTSGFYNEQFF. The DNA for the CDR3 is TGTGCCAGCAGTTTATGGACTAGCGGATTTTACAATGAGCAGTTCTTC.

The CDR3: CASSYIAGSNEQFF. DNA for the CDR3: TGTGCCAGCAGCTACATAGCGGGGAGCAATGAGCAGTTCTTC. J is TRBJ2-1 and V is TRBV7-8; 8 bases fit TRBD2. The CDR3 sequence is 14 residues long. Per germline, CDR1 SGHVS and CDR2 FQNEAQ. With V trimmed by 4 bases and J by 6 bases, 5 bases remained unmatched.

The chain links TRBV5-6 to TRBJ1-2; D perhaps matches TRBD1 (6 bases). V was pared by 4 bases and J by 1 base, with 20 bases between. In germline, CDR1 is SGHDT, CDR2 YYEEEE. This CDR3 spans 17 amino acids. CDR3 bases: TGTGCCAGCAGCCCCCGCCCTAGACAGGCCGATAACTATGGCTACACCTTC. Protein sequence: CASSPRPRQADNYGYTF.

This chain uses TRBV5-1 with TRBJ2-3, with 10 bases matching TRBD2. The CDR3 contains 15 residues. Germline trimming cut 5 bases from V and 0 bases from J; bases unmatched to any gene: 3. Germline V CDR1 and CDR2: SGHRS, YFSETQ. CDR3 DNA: TGCGCCAGCAGTAGGACTAGCGGAAGCACAGATACGCAGTATTTT. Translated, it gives CASSRTSGSTDTQYF.

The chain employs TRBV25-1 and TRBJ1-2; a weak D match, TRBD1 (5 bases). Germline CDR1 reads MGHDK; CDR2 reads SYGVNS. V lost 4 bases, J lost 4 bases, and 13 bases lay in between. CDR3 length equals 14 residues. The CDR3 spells CASSGAGRGYGYTF. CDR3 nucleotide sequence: TGTGCCAGCAGTGGGGCAGGGCGAGGCTATGGCTACACCTTC.

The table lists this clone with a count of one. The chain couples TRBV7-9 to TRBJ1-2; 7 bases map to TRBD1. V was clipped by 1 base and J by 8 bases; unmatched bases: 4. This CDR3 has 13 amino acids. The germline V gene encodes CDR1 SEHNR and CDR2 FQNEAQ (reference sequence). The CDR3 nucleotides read TGTGCCAGCAGCTTAGAAGACAGGGCGGGCTACACCTTC. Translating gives CASSLEDRAGYTF.

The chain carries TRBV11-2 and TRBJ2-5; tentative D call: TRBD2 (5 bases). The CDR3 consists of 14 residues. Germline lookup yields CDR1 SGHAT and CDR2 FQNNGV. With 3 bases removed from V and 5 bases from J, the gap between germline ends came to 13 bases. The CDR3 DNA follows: TGTGCCAGCAGCTTGGGAAGGTCGGGGGAGACCCAGTACTTC. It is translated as CASSLGRSGETQYF.

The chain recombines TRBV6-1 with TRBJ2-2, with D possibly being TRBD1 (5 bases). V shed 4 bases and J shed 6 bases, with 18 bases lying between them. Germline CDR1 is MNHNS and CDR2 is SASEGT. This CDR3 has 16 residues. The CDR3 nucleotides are TGTGCCAGCAGTGCCGCGGACACTCAGTCAGCCGGGGAGCTGTTTTTT. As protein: CASSAADTQSAGELFF.

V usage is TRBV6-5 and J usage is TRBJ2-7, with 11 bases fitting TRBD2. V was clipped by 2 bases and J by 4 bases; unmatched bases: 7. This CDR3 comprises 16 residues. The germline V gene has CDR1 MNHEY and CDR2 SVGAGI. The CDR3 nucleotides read TGTGCCAGCAGTTACACGATGTCTAGCGGGAGGTACGAGCAGTACTTC. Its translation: CASSYTMSSGRYEQYF.

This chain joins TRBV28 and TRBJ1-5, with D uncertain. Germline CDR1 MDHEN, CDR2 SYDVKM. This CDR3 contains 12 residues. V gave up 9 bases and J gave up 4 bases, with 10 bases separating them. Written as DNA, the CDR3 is TGTGCCAGGTCGACAAAAAATCAGCCCCAGCATTTT. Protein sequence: CARSTKNQPQHF.